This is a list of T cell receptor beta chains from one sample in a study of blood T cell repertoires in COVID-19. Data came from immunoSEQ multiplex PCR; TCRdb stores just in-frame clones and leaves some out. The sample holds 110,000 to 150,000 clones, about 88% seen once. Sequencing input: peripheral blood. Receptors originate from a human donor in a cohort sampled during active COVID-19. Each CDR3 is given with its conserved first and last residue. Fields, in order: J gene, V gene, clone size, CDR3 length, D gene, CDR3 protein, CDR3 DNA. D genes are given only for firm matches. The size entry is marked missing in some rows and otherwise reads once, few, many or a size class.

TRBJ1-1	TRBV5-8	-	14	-	CASSLATVTTEAFF	TGTGCCAGCAGCTTGGCGACAGTTACCACTGAAGCTTTCTTT
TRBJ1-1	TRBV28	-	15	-	CASSRGGPRNTEAFF	TGTGCCAGCAGTAGGGGGGGACCCCGGAACACTGAAGCTTTCTTT
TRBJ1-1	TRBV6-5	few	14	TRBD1	CASSYRTGGTEAFF	TGTGCCAGCAGTTACCGAACAGGGGGCACTGAAGCTTTCTTT
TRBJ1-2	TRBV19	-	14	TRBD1	CASSTGTGGLSYTF	TGTGCCAGTAGTACCGGGACAGGGGGTTTAAGCTACACCTTC
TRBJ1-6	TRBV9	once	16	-	CASSANRDNYNSPLHF	TGTGCCAGCAGCGCCAACCGGGACAACTATAATTCACCCCTCCACTTT
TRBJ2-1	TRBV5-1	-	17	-	CASSLNVRGAFYNEQFF	TGCGCCAGCAGCTTGAATGTACGGGGGGCCTTCTACAATGAGCAGTTCTTC
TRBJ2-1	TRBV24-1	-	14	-	CATRGTGSYNEQFF	TGTGCCACCAGGGGGACTGGGTCCTACAATGAGCAGTTCTTC
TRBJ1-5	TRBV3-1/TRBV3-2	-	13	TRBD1	CASSRQGNQPQHF	TGTGCCAGCAGTCGACAGGGGAATCAGCCCCAGCATTTT
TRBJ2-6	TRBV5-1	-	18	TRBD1	CASSPLGQATSGANVLTF	TGCGCCAGCAGCCCCCTGGGACAGGCCACCTCTGGGGCCAACGTCCTGACTTTC
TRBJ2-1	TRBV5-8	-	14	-	CASSSPEGGSFQFF	TGTGCCAGCAGCAGCCCCGAAGGGGGTAGTTTCCAGTTCTTC
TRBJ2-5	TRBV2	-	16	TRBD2	CASSEGRLAVQETQYF	TGTGCCAGCAGTGAGGGTCGGCTAGCGGTCCAAGAGACCCAGTACTTC
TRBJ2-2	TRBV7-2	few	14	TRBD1	CASSLVGGGGELFF	TGTGCCAGCAGCTTAGTAGGGGGCGGCGGGGAGCTGTTTTTT
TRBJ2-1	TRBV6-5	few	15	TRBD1	CASKRSDRAYNEQFF	TGTGCCAGCAAGAGGTCGGACAGGGCCTACAATGAGCAGTTCTTC
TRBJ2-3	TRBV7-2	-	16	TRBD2	CASSGGAGLARDTQYF	TGTGCCAGCAGCGGGGGCGCGGGACTAGCACGCGATACGCAGTATTTT
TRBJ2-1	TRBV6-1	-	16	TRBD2	CASSERTSGIYNEQFF	TGTGCCAGCAGTGAAAGGACTAGCGGCATATACAATGAGCAGTTCTTC
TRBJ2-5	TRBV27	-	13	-	CASTSYREETQYF	TGTGCCAGCACATCTTACAGGGAGGAGACCCAGTACTTC
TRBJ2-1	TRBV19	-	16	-	CASSIFPRVSYNEQFF	TGTGCCAGTAGTATATTCCCCAGGGTCTCCTACAATGAGCAGTTCTTC
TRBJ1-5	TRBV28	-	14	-	CASSLRGRVQPQHF	TGTGCCAGCAGCCTCCGGGGGAGAGTTCAGCCCCAGCATTTT
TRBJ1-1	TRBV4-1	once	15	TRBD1	CASSQEDRANTEAFF	TGCGCCAGCAGCCAAGAGGACAGGGCGAACACTGAAGCTTTCTTT
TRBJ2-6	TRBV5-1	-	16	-	CASSLGRTSGANVLTF	TGCGCCAGCAGCTTAGGGAGAACCTCTGGGGCCAACGTCCTGACTTTC
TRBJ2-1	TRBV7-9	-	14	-	CASSLAGQHNEQFF	TGTGCCAGCAGCTTAGCGGGGCAACACAATGAGCAGTTCTTC
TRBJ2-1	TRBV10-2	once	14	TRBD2	CASSEWEGQGEQFF	TGCGCCAGCAGTGAGTGGGAGGGCCAGGGTGAGCAGTTCTTC
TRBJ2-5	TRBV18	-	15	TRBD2	CASSPSSGGQETQYF	TGTGCCAGCTCACCCTCTAGCGGGGGCCAAGAGACCCAGTACTTC
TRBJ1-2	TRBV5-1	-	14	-	CASSLSDSRRGYTF	TGCGCCAGCAGCTTGTCGGACAGCCGGCGAGGCTACACCTTC
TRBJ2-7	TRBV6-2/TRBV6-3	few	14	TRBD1	CASSYRRGQYEQYF	TGTGCCAGCAGTTACCGCAGGGGGCAATACGAGCAGTACTTC
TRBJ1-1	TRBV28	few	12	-	CASSLTTFEAFF	TGTGCCAGCAGTTTAACTACCTTTGAAGCTTTCTTT
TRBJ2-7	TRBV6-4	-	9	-	CASKPQKYF	TGTGCCAGCAAACCCCAGAAGTACTTC
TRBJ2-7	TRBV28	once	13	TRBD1	CASISDREFEQYF	TGTGCCAGCATCAGTGACAGGGAGTTCGAGCAGTACTTC
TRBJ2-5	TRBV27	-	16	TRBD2	CASSPGLAGARETQYF	TGTGCCAGCAGTCCCGGGCTAGCGGGGGCCCGGGAGACCCAGTACTTC
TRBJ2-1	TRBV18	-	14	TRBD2	CASSPGTRGNEQFF	TGTGCCAGCTCCCCCGGGACTAGGGGGAATGAGCAGTTCTTC
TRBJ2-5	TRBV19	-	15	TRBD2	CASSRTSGYQETQYF	TGTGCCAGTAGTCGGACTAGCGGGTACCAAGAGACCCAGTACTTC
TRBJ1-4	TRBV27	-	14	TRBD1	CASSSIGTVEKLFF	TGTGCCAGCAGTTCCATAGGGACAGTGGAAAAACTGTTTTTT
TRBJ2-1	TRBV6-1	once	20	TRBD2	CASSEPTLWTAGGQIYEQFF	TGTGCCAGCAGTGAACCCACCCTGTGGACGGCGGGAGGGCAAATATATGAGCAGTTCTTC
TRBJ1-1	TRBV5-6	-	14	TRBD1	CASSFRTGRPEAFF	TGTGCCAGCAGCTTCAGGACAGGGCGGCCTGAAGCTTTCTTT
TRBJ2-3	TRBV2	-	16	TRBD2	CASSEARTSEPDTQYF	TGTGCCAGCAGTGAAGCACGCACTAGCGAGCCAGATACGCAGTATTTT
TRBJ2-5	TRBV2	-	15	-	CASSEGGFQWETQYF	TGTGCCAGCAGTGAAGGGGGCTTCCAGTGGGAGACCCAGTACTTC
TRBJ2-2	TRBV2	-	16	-	CASSSTRTGEDGELFF	TGTGCCAGCAGCTCGACGCGAACAGGGGAGGACGGGGAGCTGTTTTTT
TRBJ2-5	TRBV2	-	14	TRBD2	CASSGLAGEETQYF	TGTGCCAGCAGCGGACTAGCGGGAGAAGAGACCCAGTACTTC
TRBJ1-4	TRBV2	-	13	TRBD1	CASIGTGNEKLFF	TGTGCCAGCATCGGGACAGGGAATGAAAAACTGTTTTTT
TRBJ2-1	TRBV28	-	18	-	CASSLVRGSSNSYNEQFF	TGTGCCAGCAGTTTGGTGAGAGGATCTAGCAACTCCTACAATGAGCAGTTCTTC
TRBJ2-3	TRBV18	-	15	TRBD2	CASSPQSSGGDTQYF	TGTGCCAGCTCACCACAGTCGTCGGGGGGAGATACGCAGTATTTT
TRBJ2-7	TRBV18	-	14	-	CASSPLAQAHEQYF	TGTGCCAGCTCACCACTCGCCCAGGCCCACGAGCAGTACTTC
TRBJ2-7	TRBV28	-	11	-	CASSSGYEQYF	TGTGCCAGCAGTTCGGGCTACGAGCAGTACTTC
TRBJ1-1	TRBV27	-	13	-	CASSILGPREAFF	TGTGCCAGCAGTATCCTTGGGCCCAGGGAAGCTTTCTTT
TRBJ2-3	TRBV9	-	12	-	CASSVRGDTQYF	TGTGCCAGCAGCGTAAGAGGAGATACGCAGTATTTT
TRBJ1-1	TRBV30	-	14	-	CAWSVDEGNTEAFF	TGTGCCTGGAGTGTAGATGAGGGAAACACTGAAGCTTTCTTT
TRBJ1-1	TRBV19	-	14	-	CASSISIRGTEAFF	TGTGCCAGTAGTATATCGATCAGAGGGACTGAAGCTTTCTTT
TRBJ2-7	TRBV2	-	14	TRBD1	CASRNGQGSYEQYF	TGTGCCAGCAGAAACGGACAGGGATCCTACGAGCAGTACTTC
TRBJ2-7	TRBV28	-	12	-	CASSSGSREQYF	TGTGCCAGCAGCAGCGGAAGTAGGGAGCAGTACTTC
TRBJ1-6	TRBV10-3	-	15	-	CAISVNNGGNSPLHF	TGTGCCATCAGTGTAAATAACGGGGGAAATTCACCCCTCCACTTT